This TCR beta chain was profiled in a study of T-cell memory formation after mild COVID-19. Across the study: Clusters of TCRs were largely donor specific. Findings of the study overall: Cross-reactive memory apparently joined, as some responding clones appeared in pre-infection memory.

As for this clonotype: Its antigen is not identified.

TCRdb re-called the 5' RACE reads through MiXCR, storing one row per CDR3 protein. The sample shows 150,000 to 200,000 distinct CDR3 sequences, 15% to 20% of them seen only once. Germline-derived CDR1 and CDR2 are SGHRS and YFSETQ. V gave up 8 bases and J gave up 4 bases, with 20 bases separating them. This CDR3 is built from 15 residues. This chain uses TRBV5-1 with TRBJ2-3; D remains unclear. The sequenced material came from PBMCs or a T cell subset sorted from them (not recorded which). This receptor was obtained from a young man who had mild COVID-19 (a few samples of this study predate the infection). Cell type and time point are not known. The CDR3: CASQPPIGSADTQYF. CDR3 bases: TGCGCCAGTCAACCCCCGATCGGGTCGGCAGATACGCAGTATTTT.